This entry lists 21 T cell receptor beta chains sequenced from one sample in a study of neurological immune-mediated disorders. MiXCR, applied by TCRdb to the 5' RACE reads, yields one record per CDR3 protein. The sample contains tens of thousands of distinct CDR3 sequences, around 5% of which appear only once. The sample was PBMCs. The receptors here all came from a human donor with multiple sclerosis. The donor label of this sample is uncertain.

This clonotype was counted ten times or more. The chain combines TRBV7-9 with TRBJ1-6; 7 nucleotides agree with TRBD1. The CDR3 length is 13 residues. Germline V gene data show CDR1 as SEHNR and CDR2 as FQNEAQ (reference sequence). The V gene end was trimmed by 5 bases and the J gene end by 8 bases; junction bases not matched to a gene: 3. The CDR3 bases are TGTGCCAGCAGCCACACAGGGGATTCACCCCTCCACTTT. Translation: CASSHTGDSPLHF.

This clonotype came up many times. This rearrangement joins TRBV7-8 to TRBJ1-1; D may be TRBD1 (5 bases). The CDR3 totals 15 residues. CDR1 is SGHVS and CDR2 is FQNEAQ in the germline V gene. Trimming cost V 1 base and J 5 bases, with 14 bases left between them. For the CDR3, the DNA is TGTGCCAGCAGCTTAGATTTGCAGGGTAGAACTGAAGCTTTCTTT. This gives the protein CASSLDLQGRTEAFF. The entire variable domain, with the rest obtained from reference TRBV7-8 and TRBJ1-1, is as follows: GAGVSQSPRYKVAKRGQDVALRCDPISGHVSLFWYQQALGQGPEFLTYFQNEAQLDKSGLPSDRFFAERPEGSVSTLKIQRTQQEDSAVYLCASSLDLQGRTEAFFGQGTRLTVV.

There are many counts of this clonotype. The V and J genes are TRBV20-1 and TRBJ2-4; unclear D gene. This CDR3 is 16 amino acids long. CDR1 is DFQATT and CDR2 is SNEGSKA in the germline V gene (reference sequence). Trimming left V 3 bases short and J 0 bases short, with 15 bases between. The CDR3 region is CSARHTAFLAKNIQYF. In DNA form, the CDR3 reads TGCAGTGCTAGGCACACAGCCTTCCTAGCCAAAAACATTCAGTACTTC.

The CDR3 reads CASSLSWEADTQYF. The CDR3, as DNA: TGTGCCAGCAGCTTGTCGTGGGAAGCAGATACGCAGTATTTT. The V call is TRBV5-4, the J call TRBJ2-3; D call uncertain. Germline CDR1 reads SGHNT; CDR2 reads YYREEE (reference sequence). V was clipped by 1 base and J by 4 bases, with 10 bases between them. The length of the CDR3 is 14 residues. The variable domain in full, with the rest retrieved from reference TRBV5-4 and TRBJ2-3, is ETGVTQSPTHLIKTRGQQVTLRCSSQSGHNTVSWYQQALGQGPQFIFQYYREEENGRGNFPPRFSGLQFPNYSSELNVNALELDDSALYLCASSLSWEADTQYFGPGTRLTVL.

This clonotype was recorded at least ten times. V and J are TRBV6-6 and TRBJ2-7; D is perhaps TRBD2 (6 bases). Looked up from germline, CDR1 is MNHNY and CDR2 is SVGAGI (reference sequence). The CDR3 sequence is 14 residues long. V was pared by 6 bases and J by 5 bases, with 17 bases between. Here the CDR3 DNA reads TGTGCCAGCAGCCCCGGGAGACTGGCCCACGAGCAGTACTTC. Its translation: CASSPGRLAHEQYF.

This clonotype was counted ten times or more. The chain recombines TRBV7-7 with TRBJ2-1; 7 bases match TRBD2. The germline V gene has CDR1 SSHAT and CDR2 FNYEAQ (reference sequence). The V segment lost 5 bases and the J segment 5 bases; nucleotides outside the gene matches: 6. The CDR3 consists of 14 residues. The CDR3 nucleotides read TGTGCCAGCAGCCTCGCGGGGGATAACAATGAGCAGTTCTTC. It yields the protein CASSLAGDNNEQFF.

Many counts were recorded for this clonotype. The V and J genes are TRBV5-1 and TRBJ2-3; D is undetermined. This CDR3 has 12 amino acids. The V and J ends lost 1 base and 4 bases respectively, with 4 bases between them. CDR1 is SGHRS and CDR2 is YFSETQ in the germline V gene. CDR3 amino acids: CASSLTSDTQYF. CDR3 DNA: TGCGCCAGCAGCTTGACGTCAGATACGCAGTATTTT.

This clonotype came up many times. This rearrangement joins TRBV10-3 to TRBJ1-5; TRBD1 aligns across 9 bases. This CDR3 has 16 amino acids. V lost 4 bases to trimming and J lost 1 base; unmatched junction nucleotides: 5. Germline loops: CDR1 ENHRY, CDR2 SYGVKD. The CDR3 DNA follows: TGTGCCATCAGTGGGACCGGGACAGGGAGCAATCAGCCCCAGCATTTT. Protein product: CAISGTGTGSNQPQHF.

This clonotype was observed many times. This chain links TRBV20-1 with TRBJ2-5, with a tentative D call TRBD2 (6 bases). This CDR3 spans 16 amino acids. Looked up from germline, CDR1 is DFQATT and CDR2 is SNEGSKA (reference sequence). Trimming took off 0 bases at V and 2 bases at J, with 16 bases between the two ends. The CDR3 reads CSARDPRAGAQETQYF. CDR3 DNA sequence: TGCAGTGCTAGAGATCCCCGAGCGGGCGCACAAGAGACCCAGTACTTC.

This clonotype has a count of ten or more. The rearrangement uses TRBV11-2 and TRBJ1-1; D unresolved. The germline V gene encodes CDR1 SGHAT and CDR2 FQNNGV. Trimming shortened V by 5 bases and J by 2 bases, and 15 bases separated the two germline ends. The CDR3 is 15 amino acids. CDR3 protein: CASSGWREGNTEAFF. As DNA, the CDR3 is TGTGCCAGCAGCGGCTGGCGCGAGGGCAACACTGAAGCTTTCTTT.

This clonotype was counted many times. The J gene is TRBJ1-2, the V gene TRBV7-8, with TRBD1 matching over 8 bases. Germline CDR1 SGHVS, CDR2 FQNEAQ. The CDR3 has 13 residues. J was trimmed by 10 bases and V by 4 bases; bases with no gene match: 8. The CDR3, as DNA: TGTGCCAGCAGCTCAACGGGACAGGCCTCCTACACCTTC. Its translation is CASSSTGQASYTF.

This clonotype came up many times. The CDR3 sequence: CSVEGDRGQVEQYF. The CDR3 region has the DNA TGCAGCGTTGAGGGGGACAGGGGGCAAGTCGAGCAGTACTTC. The chain combines TRBV29-1 with TRBJ2-7, with TRBD1 identical over 12 bases. The CDR3 is 14 amino acids. Germline V CDR1 and CDR2: SQVTM, ANQGSEA. Unmatched junction bases numbered 6, after V lost 3 bases and J lost 6 bases.

This clonotype was found many times. The gene calls are TRBV3-1 and TRBJ2-7; possible D gene TRBD2, 7 bases. The germline V and J ends were trimmed by 4 bases and 2 bases, with 9 bases remaining between them. Germline CDR1 LGHDT, CDR2 YNNKEL (reference sequence). The CDR3 consists of 13 residues. CDR3 residues: CASSRGGPYEQYF. DNA for the CDR3: TGTGCCAGCAGCCGGGGGGGCCCCTACGAGCAGTACTTC.

At least ten counts were recorded for this clonotype. The chain uses TRBV15 and TRBJ1-5; possibly TRBD1 for D (6 bases). Germline V CDR1 and CDR2: LNHNV, YYDKDF (reference sequence). Trimming left V 1 base short and J 2 bases short, with 9 bases between. The CDR3 contains 15 residues. The CDR3 protein is CATSRARQGNQPQHF. The CDR3 bases are TGTGCCACCAGCAGAGCCCGACAGGGCAATCAGCCCCAGCATTTT.

This clonotype was observed at least ten times. The chain couples TRBV20-1 to TRBJ2-1, with no clear D. CDR3 length: 16 amino acids. CDR1 is DFQATT, CDR2 SNEGSKA, per germline (reference sequence). With 6 bases removed from V and 3 bases from J, the gap between germline ends came to 21 bases. CDR3 protein: CSAVPSSLVGYNEQFF. Here the CDR3 DNA reads TGCAGTGCGGTTCCTAGTTCGTTAGTTGGCTACAATGAGCAGTTCTTC.

This clonotype has a count of ten or more. The CDR3 is CSARGSGGLYSPLHF. For the CDR3, the DNA is TGCAGTGCTAGAGGGTCAGGGGGGTTGTATTCACCCCTCCACTTT. The V and J genes are TRBV20-1 and TRBJ1-6, with 7 bases aligning to TRBD1. The germline CDR1 and CDR2 sequences are DFQATT and SNEGSKA (reference sequence). The V gene end was trimmed by 1 base and the J gene end by 8 bases; junction bases not matched to a gene: 8. The CDR3 covers 15 residues.

This clonotype came up many times. The genes are TRBV27 and TRBJ2-2; D remains unclear. Germline CDR1 reads MNHEY; CDR2 reads SMNVEV (reference sequence). This CDR3 spans 13 amino acids. Deletions cut 3 bases from V and 2 bases from J, with 4 bases between. CDR3: CASSLYNTGELFF. The CDR3 DNA reads TGTGCCAGCAGTTTGTATAACACCGGGGAGCTGTTTTTT.

This clonotype was counted many times. The rearrangement joins TRBV9 to TRBJ1-3; D not certain. V lost 4 bases, J lost 0 bases, and 8 bases lay in between. The CDR3 contains 14 residues. Germline V gene lookup returns CDR1 SGDLS and CDR2 YYNGEE. The CDR3 DNA sequence: TGTGCCAGCAGCCCTCTGGACTCTGGAAACACCATATATTTT. Translated, it gives CASSPLDSGNTIYF.

This clonotype has ten or more counts. J is TRBJ2-7 and V is TRBV7-9; no reliable D call. V dropped 4 bases and J dropped 3 bases, with 22 bases sitting between them. Germline loops: CDR1 SEHNR, CDR2 FQNEAQ (reference sequence). This CDR3 comprises 17 residues. CDR3: CASSSLPHRRPLYEQYF. CDR3 coding DNA: TGTGCCAGCAGCTCCTTACCTCACCGACGGCCACTCTACGAGCAGTACTTC.

The sample holds many counts of this clonotype. This chain connects TRBV5-1 to TRBJ2-3; 7 bases line up with TRBD1. Unmatched junction bases numbered 8, after V lost 4 bases and J lost 0 bases. The CDR3 spans 16 residues. Germline CDR1 is SGHRS and CDR2 is YFSETQ. This CDR3 is CASSLGTVTSTDTQYF. CDR3 bases: TGCGCCAGCAGCCTAGGGACAGTAACTAGCACAGATACGCAGTATTTT. The full variable domain, its missing parts supplied by reference TRBV5-1 and TRBJ2-3, is KAGVTQTPRYLIKTRGQQVTLSCSPISGHRSVSWYQQTPGQGLQFLFEYFSETQRNKGNFPGRFSGRQFSNSRSEMNVSTLELGDSALYLCASSLGTVTSTDTQYFGPGTRLTVL.

The chain links TRBV5-6 to TRBJ2-3; 8 bases match TRBD1. V trimming: 2 bases; J trimming: 6 bases; junction bases outside the gene matches: 26. CDR1 SGHDT and CDR2 YYEEEE come from the germline V gene. This CDR3 comprises 21 residues. The CDR3 loop reads CASSLRTGQGVVYGEMDTQYF. DNA for the CDR3: TGTGCCAGCAGCTTACGCACCGGACAGGGAGTTGTATACGGGGAGATGGATACGCAGTATTTT.